These 22 T cell receptor beta chains came from one sample sequenced in a study of somatic mutations in cytotoxic T cells in rheumatoid arthritis (dated by TCRdb to 2015 to 2018). The library came from the immunoSEQ multiplex PCR assay. This is the immuneACCESS table as TCRdb keeps it, with only in-frame sequences that have V and J called. A part of the clones is gone; compared with another copy, unresolved V genes explain less than half, and the rest is unexplained. In this sample the table shows roughly 25,000 clones, 70% to 80% of which occur a single time. Roughly a tenth of the sample goes to the ten largest clones. The sequencing input was CD8+ T cells sorted from blood. The source of these receptors is a woman aged 18-35 years in good health.

This clone came up a few times. The chain is built from TRBV9 and TRBJ2-1; 8 nucleotides agree with TRBD1. The CDR3 spans 15 residues. The germline CDR1 and CDR2 sequences are SGDLS and YYNGEE. Trimming at V came to 6 bases and at J to 3 bases, leaving 8 bases not matched to a gene. The CDR3, as DNA: TGTGCCAGCAACCTCCAGGGGGCGATCTACAATGAGCAGTTCTTC. Protein product: CASNLQGAIYNEQFF.

The chain joins TRBV5-8 to TRBJ2-7; 11 positions match TRBD2. The V gene end was trimmed by 3 bases and the J gene end by 4 bases; junction bases not matched to a gene: 18. This CDR3 has 19 amino acids. Looked up from germline, CDR1 is SGHTS and CDR2 is YDEGEE. The CDR3 DNA reads as TGTGCCAGCAGCTCCAACGAATTTTCGACTAGCGGGGTTAATTACGAGCAGTACGTC. Its translation is CASSSNEFSTSGVNYEQYV.

The chain links TRBV7-9 to TRBJ2-2; 9 positions agree with TRBD1. Per germline, CDR1 SEHNR and CDR2 FQNEAQ (reference sequence). This CDR3 region has 16 residues. The trim removed 5 bases at V and 6 bases at J, leaving 10 bases unmatched. The CDR3 DNA sequence: TGTGCCAGCAGCATTATCGGGACAGGGCTCGCCGGGGAGCTGTTTTTT. Translated, it gives CASSIIGTGLAGELFF. Combining the CDR3 with reference TRBV7-9 and TRBJ2-2 gives the whole variable domain DTGVSQNPRHKITKRGQNVTFRCDPISEHNRLYWYRQTLGQGPEFLTYFQNEAQLEKSRLLSDRFSAERPKGSFSTLEIQRTEQGDSAMYLCASSIIGTGLAGELFFGEGSRLTVL.

The chain links TRBV5-8 to TRBJ2-3; 7 bases map to TRBD1. Germline V gene lookup returns CDR1 SGHTS and CDR2 YDEGEE. The J segment lost 2 bases and the V segment lost 3 bases, leaving 12 bases of the junction unmatched. CDR3 length: 17 residues. CDR3 loop: CASSWLPGTEFTDTQYF. CDR3 nucleotide sequence: TGTGCCAGCAGCTGGTTACCCGGGACAGAGTTCACAGATACGCAGTATTTT. Drawing the rest from reference TRBV5-8 and TRBJ2-3, the complete variable domain is EAGVTQSPTHLIKTRGQQATLRCSPISGHTSVYWYQQALGLGLQFLLWYDEGEERNRGNFPPRFSGRQFPNYSSELNVNALELEDSALYLCASSWLPGTEFTDTQYFGPGTRLTVL.

The genes are TRBV7-6 and TRBJ2-3, with D uncertain. The length of the CDR3 is 14 residues. V was trimmed by 1 base and J by 3 bases, leaving 8 bases between them. CDR1 is SGHVS, CDR2 FNYEAQ, per germline. The DNA for the CDR3 is TGTGCCAGCAGCTTAGAGGTTGGGACAGATACGCAGTATTTT. This gives the protein CASSLEVGTDTQYF.

The genes are TRBV28 and TRBJ2-5, with a possible D match to TRBD2 (7 bases). CDR1 is MDHEN, CDR2 SYDVKM, per germline. V was trimmed by 1 base and J by 2 bases, leaving 14 bases between them. This CDR3 region has 16 residues. CDR3 sequence: CASSLYGEGEQETQYF. The DNA of the CDR3 is TGTGCCAGCAGTTTATACGGGGAGGGGGAGCAAGAGACCCAGTACTTC.

V and J are TRBV6-6 and TRBJ2-1; 9 nucleotides match TRBD2. Germline loops: CDR1 MNHNY, CDR2 SVGAGI (reference sequence). CDR3 size: 15 residues. V lost 2 bases and J lost 7; bases outside the gene matches: 6. CDR3 sequence reads: CASSYLSGSRNEQFF. In nucleotides, the CDR3 is TGTGCCAGCAGTTACCTTAGCGGGAGCCGAAATGAGCAGTTCTTC.

The gene calls are TRBV27 and TRBJ1-5; no clear D. The CDR3 covers 14 residues. CDR1 MNHEY and CDR2 SMNVEV come from the germline V gene (reference sequence). V shed 6 bases and J shed 5 bases, with 14 bases lying between them. The CDR3, as DNA: TGTGCCAGCAGCCCGGGATGGGGTTATCAGCCCCAGCATTTT. Encoded protein: CASSPGWGYQPQHF.

The chain employs TRBV6-6 and TRBJ1-5; TRBD1 agrees at 7 bases. Germline CDR1 MNHNY, CDR2 SVGAGI (reference sequence). The J segment lost 1 base and the V segment lost 0 bases, leaving 0 bases of the junction unmatched. This CDR3 is 15 amino acids long. In nucleotides, the CDR3 is TGTGCCAGCAGTTACTCGGGACAGAGCAATCAGCCCCAGCATTTT. Protein: CASSYSGQSNQPQHF.

This rearrangement joins TRBV20-1 to TRBJ2-1; D not certain. With 6 bases removed from V and 4 bases from J, the gap between germline ends came to 7 bases. Per germline, CDR1 DFQATT and CDR2 SNEGSKA (reference sequence). The CDR3 is 11 residues long. The CDR3 sequence is CSARHYNEQFF. The CDR3 DNA follows: TGCAGTGCAAGACATTACAATGAGCAGTTCTTC.

The chain links TRBV14 to TRBJ2-7; 7 bases align to TRBD1. Trimming removed 1 base from V and 2 bases from J; junction bases left unmatched: 5. CDR1 and CDR2 from the germline V gene are SGHDN and FVKESK. The CDR3 extends over 15 amino acids. CDR3 nucleotides: TGTGCCAGCAGCCAAGGGCGGACAGGTACCTACGAGCAGTACTTC. Translating it yields CASSQGRTGTYEQYF.

The rearrangement joins TRBV9 to TRBJ2-3; possibly TRBD2 for D (5 bases). V was shortened by 0 bases and J by 4 bases, with 9 bases between the two germline ends. There are 14 residues in the CDR3. Germline lookup yields CDR1 SGDLS and CDR2 YYNGEE. CDR3 in amino acids: CASSVVPGADTQYF. CDR3 coding DNA: TGTGCCAGCAGCGTAGTCCCCGGGGCAGATACGCAGTATTTT.

The genes are TRBV30 and TRBJ2-7, with a possible D match to TRBD2 (5 bases). This CDR3 has 12 amino acids. Germline V gene sequence: CDR1 GTSNPN, CDR2 SVGIG (reference sequence). V dropped 3 bases and J dropped 7 bases, with 13 bases sitting between them. The CDR3 bases are TGTGCCTGGAGGGAGGACCCGGGGGAGCAGTACTTC. Translation gives CAWREDPGEQYF.

This chain uses TRBV30 with TRBJ2-7, with D possibly being TRBD2 (5 bases). Trimming left V 4 bases short and J 6 bases short, with 16 bases between. This CDR3 region has 13 residues. Germline CDR1 is GTSNPN and CDR2 is SVGIG (reference sequence). For the CDR3, the DNA is TGTGCCTGGAACGAGGGTAATTTGGGCGAGCAGTACTTC. This gives the protein CAWNEGNLGEQYF.

V gene TRBV28 combines with J gene TRBJ1-2; 9 bases align to TRBD1. The junction had 11 bases not matched to a gene; V was cut back by 7 bases and J by 5 bases. CDR3 length: 15 residues. Germline CDR1 MDHEN, CDR2 SYDVKM. CDR3 in amino acids: CASTDPRTGDYGYTF. The CDR3, as DNA: TGTGCCAGCACCGACCCTCGGACAGGGGATTATGGCTACACCTTC.

The rearrangement uses TRBV27 and TRBJ2-1, with D perhaps being TRBD1 or TRBD2 (6 bases each). Between the trimmed V and J ends, which lost 4 bases and 6 bases, there was a span of 13 bases. Germline CDR1 reads MNHEY; CDR2 reads SMNVEV (reference sequence). The CDR3 totals 14 residues. The CDR3 reads CASSYLGGFNEQFF. CDR3 DNA: TGTGCCAGCAGTTACCTAGGGGGGTTCAATGAGCAGTTCTTC.

The chain employs TRBV19 and TRBJ1-5; 10 bases align to TRBD1. V dropped 8 bases and J dropped 6; count of bases not matched to a gene: 7. The germline CDR1 and CDR2 sequences are LNHDA and SQIVND (reference sequence). There are 14 residues in the CDR3. CDR3 DNA sequence: TGTGCCAGTTCAGACAGGGGGCAGGGTCAGCCCCAGCATTTT. Residues: CASSDRGQGQPQHF.

The J gene is TRBJ2-2, the V gene TRBV7-6; 8 positions match TRBD1. The CDR3 is 15 amino acids. J lost 4 bases, V lost 6 bases, and 7 bases had no gene match. Germline V gene sequence: CDR1 SGHVS, CDR2 FNYEAQ. The CDR3 nucleotides are TGTGCCAGCAGAGGGGCGGGACAGGCCACCGGGGAGCTGTTTTTT. Its protein is CASRGAGQATGELFF.

This clone was detected only once. V is TRBV5-4 and J is TRBJ2-1, with 8 bases that match TRBD2. The CDR3 spans 15 residues. Germline CDR1 is SGHNT and CDR2 is YYREEE (reference sequence). Unmatched junction bases numbered 2, after V lost 2 bases and J lost 1 base. The CDR3 protein is CASSFVAGSYNEQFF. The CDR3 DNA sequence: TGTGCCAGCAGCTTCGTAGCGGGATCCTACAATGAGCAGTTCTTC.

This clone was observed a handful of times. CDR3 coding DNA: TGTGCCAGTAGTATGAGCAGCTTCTATGGCTACACCTTC. This encodes CASSMSSFYGYTF. V gene TRBV19 combines with J gene TRBJ1-2; D remains ambiguous. Trimming removed 3 bases from V and 4 bases from J, with 9 bases in between. The CDR3 contains 13 residues. Germline CDR1 reads LNHDA; CDR2 reads SQIVND (reference sequence).

This clone was observed once. The chain couples TRBV27 to TRBJ1-4, with 8 bases fitting TRBD1. Germline CDR1 is MNHEY and CDR2 is SMNVEV (reference sequence). This CDR3 has 15 residues. V dropped 4 bases and J dropped 8; count of bases not matched to a gene: 9. The CDR3 DNA reads as TGTGCCAGCAGTTCGCAGGGGGCAGGGGGAGAAAAACTGTTTTTT. The encoded protein is CASSSQGAGGEKLFF.

This sequence joins TRBV19 and TRBJ2-2; TRBD2 matches 8 bases. This CDR3 contains 17 residues. Germline V gene data show CDR1 as LNHDA and CDR2 as SQIVND (reference sequence). V shed 5 bases, J shed 4 bases, and the junction held 12 bases outside the gene matches. The CDR3 nucleotides read TGTGCCAGTAGTTCCCCATGGGCGGGGGGCTCCACCGGGGAGCTGTTTTTT. This encodes CASSSPWAGGSTGELFF.